This T cell receptor (beta chain) was identified in a study of cytotoxic CD8 clonotypes in ibrutinib-treated CLL. Findings of the study overall: Public clonotypes, rarely seen, contracted or held steady on treatment. Clonality increased with ibrutinib response but returned toward baseline at progression.

Libraries of TCR beta were made from 1.5 to 2.5 micrograms of genomic DNA that came from cryopreserved PBMCs. This clone has only a few counts. The antigen is not known. Generated by immunoSEQ multiplex PCR, the TCRdb table keeps only in-frame clones and is missing some. The repertoire has about 200,000 clones, 79% of them found once; the top ten carry about an eighth. The V and J ends lost 10 bases and 3 bases respectively, with 9 bases between them. Per the germline V gene, CDR1 is SEHNR and CDR2 is FQNEAQ (reference sequence). The CDR3 is made up of 11 amino acids. The gene calls are TRBV7-9 and TRBJ1-2; D is ambiguous. The sequence came from a human donor with chronic lymphocytic leukemia. The sequencing here drew on PBMCs, taken after 12 months of ibrutinib treatment. The CDR3 spells CATNPDYGYTF. CDR3 nucleotides: TGTGCCACCAACCCAGACTATGGCTACACCTTC.